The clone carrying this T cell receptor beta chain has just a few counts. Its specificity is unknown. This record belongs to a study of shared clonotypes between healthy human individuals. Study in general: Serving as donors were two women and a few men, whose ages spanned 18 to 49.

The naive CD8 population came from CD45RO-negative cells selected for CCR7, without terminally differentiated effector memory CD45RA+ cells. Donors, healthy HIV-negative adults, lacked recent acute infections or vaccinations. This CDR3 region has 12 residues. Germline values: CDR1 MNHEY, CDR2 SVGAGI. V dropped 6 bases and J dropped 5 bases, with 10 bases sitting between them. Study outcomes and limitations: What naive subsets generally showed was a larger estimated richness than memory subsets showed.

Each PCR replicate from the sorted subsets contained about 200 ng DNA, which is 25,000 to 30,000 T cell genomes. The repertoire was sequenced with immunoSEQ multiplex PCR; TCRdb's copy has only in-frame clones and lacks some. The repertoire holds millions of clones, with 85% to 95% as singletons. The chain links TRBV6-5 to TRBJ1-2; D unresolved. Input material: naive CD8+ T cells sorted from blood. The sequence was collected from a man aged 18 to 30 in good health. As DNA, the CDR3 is TGTGCCAGCAGCCCCTGGGGTTATGGCTACACCTTC. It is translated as CASSPWGYGYTF.